Below are 21 T cell receptor beta chains sequenced from a single sample in a study of radiotherapy plus CTLA-4 blockade in lung cancer. Assay: immunoSEQ multiplex PCR; the TCRdb copy retains only in-frame clones and omits some. Here the sample spans more than 40,000 clones, roughly 80% being singletons. The material sequenced was peripheral blood, taken from a patient treated with radiotherapy plus ipilimumab. The receptors were sampled from a human donor with non-small cell lung cancer who had stable disease on radiotherapy plus ipilimumab.

This clone was seen just once. V and J are TRBV19 and TRBJ1-5; TRBD1 agrees at 9 bases. The CDR3 totals 18 residues. V dropped 6 bases and J dropped 3; count of bases not matched to a gene: 15. Germline CDR1 is LNHDA and CDR2 is SQIVND (reference sequence). DNA for the CDR3: TGTGCCAGTAGCAAACAGGGGGCGGGTTTAAATCCCAATCAGCCCCAGCATTTT. Its protein product is CASSKQGAGLNPNQPQHF.

This clone was detected only once. The rearrangement joins TRBV9 to TRBJ2-4; TRBD1 is a possible D gene (6 bases). The CDR3 is 15 amino acids. The germline gives CDR1 SGDLS, CDR2 YYNGEE. Trimming took 6 bases from V and 5 from J, leaving 18 bases between them. Here the CDR3 reads CASTGTPSHENIQYF. In DNA, the CDR3 is TGTGCCAGCACCGGGACACCCTCCCACGAAAACATTCAGTACTTC.

V is TRBV7-2 and J is TRBJ1-1; D may be TRBD1 (6 bases). Looked up from germline, CDR1 is SGHTA and CDR2 is FQGNSA. With 4 bases removed from V and 4 bases from J, the gap between germline ends came to 19 bases. CDR3 length: 16 amino acids. In DNA, the CDR3 is TGTGCCAGCAGCTCTTCCCTAATACAGGGCCGCACTGAAGCTTTCTTT. Amino acids: CASSSSLIQGRTEAFF. Together with reference TRBV7-2 and TRBJ1-1, the CDR3 gives the full variable domain: GAGVSQSPSNKVTEKGKDVELRCDPISGHTALYWYRQSLGQGLEFLIYFQGNSAPDKSGLPSDRFSAERTGGSVSTLTIQRTQQEDSAVYLCASSSSLIQGRTEAFFGQGTRLTVV.

This clone was counted only a few times. V is TRBV6-4 and J is TRBJ2-2, with 7 bases that match TRBD2. The CDR3 extends over 16 amino acids. Germline CDR1 is MRHNA and CDR2 is SNTAGT. The J segment lost 3 bases and the V segment lost 0 bases, leaving 4 bases of the junction unmatched. CDR3 protein: CASSDSPSGDTGELFF. For the CDR3, the DNA is TGTGCCAGCAGTGACTCTCCTAGCGGTGACACCGGGGAGCTGTTTTTT.

The CDR3 DNA sequence: TGTGCCAGCAGCTTAGCGCGAGAGGGCCGGGACAGACAAGAGACCCAGTACTTC. The encoded protein is CASSLAREGRDRQETQYF. The genes are TRBV7-9 and TRBJ2-5, with 7 positions matching TRBD1. This CDR3 is 18 amino acids long. CDR1 is SEHNR, CDR2 FQNEAQ, per germline (reference sequence). The ends lost 0 bases at V and 2 bases at J; junction bases unmatched: 12.

The rearrangement uses TRBV2 and TRBJ2-1, with 7 positions matching TRBD2. The V segment lost 6 bases and the J segment 7 bases; nucleotides outside the gene matches: 9. This CDR3 comprises 14 residues. Germline CDR1 reads SNHLY; CDR2 reads FYNNEI. The CDR3 reads CASRGLVVPNEQFF. As DNA, the CDR3 is TGTGCCAGCAGAGGACTAGTTGTGCCTAATGAGCAGTTCTTC.

The chain uses TRBV5-4 and TRBJ1-3; D possibly corresponds to TRBD1 (5 bases). This CDR3 is built from 14 residues. V was pared by 3 bases and J by 3 bases, with 10 bases between. Germline loops: CDR1 SGHNT, CDR2 YYREEE (reference sequence). The CDR3 DNA is TGTGCCAGCAGCTCGGGGGGTTTTGGAAACACCATATATTTT. Translated: CASSSGGFGNTIYF.

To note about this clone: Other nucleotide sequences from this sample produce the same CDR3. This chain uses TRBV19 with TRBJ2-3; D is possibly TRBD2 (5 bases). Germline V CDR1 and CDR2: LNHDA, SQIVND (reference sequence). Trimming removed 3 bases from V and 2 bases from J, with 15 bases in between. The length of the CDR3 is 16 residues. DNA for the CDR3: TGTGCCAGTAGTATCCGTTCAAGCGGACCCACAGATACGCAGTATTTT. Protein sequence: CASSIRSSGPTDTQYF.

The rearrangement joins TRBV19 to TRBJ2-7, with 8 bases that match TRBD2. Germline CDR1 reads LNHDA; CDR2 reads SQIVND (reference sequence). The trim removed 4 bases at V and 7 bases at J, leaving 12 bases unmatched. The CDR3 covers 15 residues. The CDR3 sequence is CASSTRTSRVGEQYF. The CDR3 nucleotides read TGTGCCAGTAGTACGCGGACTAGCCGGGTGGGGGAGCAGTACTTC.

This CDR3 is CASSLLLGPLGGHLVEPQHF. CDR3 bases: TGTGCCAGCAGTTTATTATTGGGGCCTCTGGGGGGTCATTTGGTGGAGCCCCAGCATTTT. The rearrangement uses TRBV28 and TRBJ1-5; weak D call: TRBD1 (5 bases). This CDR3 is 20 amino acids long. The germline V gene has CDR1 MDHEN and CDR2 SYDVKM. V lost 1 base and J lost 8, with 30 bases in between.

V gene TRBV18 combines with J gene TRBJ2-5, with 7 bases that match TRBD1. The CDR3 length is 14 residues. Trimming removed 1 base from V and 2 bases from J; junction bases left unmatched: 1. Germline assignment: CDR1 KGHSH and CDR2 LQKENI. The CDR3 reads CASSPLGQQETQYF. The CDR3 nucleotides are TGTGCCAGCTCACCACTGGGACAGCAAGAGACCCAGTACTTC.

The sample holds one count of this clone. This chain links TRBV5-1 with TRBJ2-1; D possibly corresponds to TRBD2 (7 bases). V was shortened by 5 bases and J by 9 bases, with 9 bases between the two germline ends. Germline V gene data show CDR1 as SGHRS and CDR2 as YFSETQ. The CDR3 contains 11 residues. The chain's CDR3 is CASRGGPEQFF. The CDR3 coding sequence is TGCGCCAGCAGGGGGGGGCCTGAGCAGTTCTTC.

As regards this clone: Sequence at one end of the junction differs from germline and may be a read error. This sample also contains other DNA sequences that code for the same CDR3. The chain links TRBV10-3 to TRBJ2-7; possibly TRBD2 for D (7 bases). Germline CDR1 is ENHRY and CDR2 is SYGVKD. The CDR3 runs 15 residues. This CDR3 reads CAISESRGGVYEQYF. CDR3 nucleotide sequence: TGTGCCATCAGCGAGTCCAGAGGGGGGGTATACGAGCAGTACTTC.

The rearrangement uses TRBV7-9 and TRBJ1-1; tentatively, D is TRBD1 (6 bases). The V gene's germline CDR1 is SEHNR and CDR2 FQNEAQ (reference sequence). The V end was cut by 1 base, the J end by 2 bases, with 23 bases between. The CDR3 consists of 19 residues. CDR3 amino acids: CASSLVVVGQGIGNTEAFF. CDR3 nucleotide sequence: TGTGCCAGCAGCTTAGTGGTCGTCGGGCAGGGGATAGGAAACACTGAAGCTTTCTTT.

V gene TRBV28 combines with J gene TRBJ1-1; TRBD1 matches 9 bases. The germline V gene has CDR1 MDHEN and CDR2 SYDVKM. The CDR3 sequence is 14 residues long. The J segment lost 5 bases and the V segment lost 7 bases, leaving 8 bases of the junction unmatched. This chain's CDR3 is CASTYRGLGTEAFF. CDR3 nucleotides: TGTGCCAGCACCTACAGGGGGCTGGGAACTGAAGCTTTCTTT.

For this clone: Other nucleotide sequences in the sample specify the same CDR3. V is TRBV5-1 and J is TRBJ2-5; TRBD1 aligns across 8 bases. Germline CDR1 SGHRS, CDR2 YFSETQ. The V and J ends lost 3 bases and 3 bases, in that order; junction bases with no gene match: 4. This CDR3 contains 14 residues. The CDR3 protein is CASSSGGGEETQYF. CDR3 coding DNA: TGCGCCAGCAGCTCAGGGGGCGGCGAAGAGACCCAGTACTTC.

CDR3 nucleotide sequence: TGCGCCAGCAGCTTATACGGGACTAGCGGTATTCCCCAGGGAGATACGCAGTATTTT. Translation: CASSLYGTSGIPQGDTQYF. The rearrangement links TRBV5-1 to TRBJ2-3, with 11 bases aligning to TRBD2. Germline V CDR1 and CDR2: SGHRS, YFSETQ. V lost 2 bases, J lost 5 bases, and 16 bases stayed unmatched. The CDR3 loop spans 19 amino acids. The whole variable domain, filled in from reference TRBV5-1 and TRBJ2-3, reads KAGVTQTPRYLIKTRGQQVTLSCSPISGHRSVSWYQQTPGQGLQFLFEYFSETQRNKGNFPGRFSGRQFSNSRSEMNVSTLELGDSALYLCASSLYGTSGIPQGDTQYFGPGTRLTVL.

V gene TRBV5-1 combines with J gene TRBJ2-1; D is unclear. The germline CDR1 and CDR2 sequences are SGHRS and YFSETQ. Trimming pared 0 bases from V and 5 bases from J, leaving 6 bases between. The CDR3 length is 13 residues. CDR3 residues: CASSLETHNEQFF. Written as DNA, the CDR3 is TGCGCCAGCAGCTTGGAGACTCACAATGAGCAGTTCTTC. Combining the CDR3 with reference TRBV5-1 and TRBJ2-1 gives the whole variable domain KAGVTQTPRYLIKTRGQQVTLSCSPISGHRSVSWYQQTPGQGLQFLFEYFSETQRNKGNFPGRFSGRQFSNSRSEMNVSTLELGDSALYLCASSLETHNEQFFGPGTRLTVL.

This chain links TRBV7-9 with TRBJ2-7, with TRBD2 identical over 11 bases. The V gene's germline CDR1 is SEHNR and CDR2 FQNEAQ (reference sequence). Trimming at V came to 4 bases and at J to 5 bases, leaving 7 bases not matched to a gene. The CDR3 length is 15 residues. CDR3 loop: CASSYAGSGRDEQYF. DNA for the CDR3: TGTGCCAGCAGCTACGCGGGTAGCGGGAGGGACGAGCAGTACTTC.

The chain carries TRBV9 and TRBJ2-1; possible D gene TRBD2, 5 bases. The germline V gene has CDR1 SGDLS and CDR2 YYNGEE. The CDR3 length is 15 residues. V was pared by 0 bases and J by 5 bases, with 12 bases between. CDR3 in amino acids: CASSVGSAVNNEQFF. In DNA, the CDR3 is TGTGCCAGCAGCGTAGGGTCAGCGGTTAACAATGAGCAGTTCTTC.

A few counts support this clone. The chain recombines TRBV7-6 with TRBJ2-5; D possibly corresponds to TRBD2 (5 bases). Germline CDR1 and CDR2: SGHVS and FNYEAQ. Trimming took off 3 bases at V and 0 bases at J, with 11 bases between the two ends. The CDR3 length is 15 residues. The CDR3: CASSFGPADQETQYF. CDR3 coding DNA: TGTGCCAGCAGCTTCGGTCCAGCGGACCAAGAGACCCAGTACTTC. Full variable domain (missing parts from reference TRBV7-6 and TRBJ2-5): GAGVSQSPRYKVTKRGQDVALRCDPISGHVSLYWYRQALGQGPEFLTYFNYEAQQDKSGLPNDRFSAERPEGSISTLTIQRTEQRDSAMYRCASSFGPADQETQYFGPGTRLLVL.